This TCR beta chain was identified in a study of blood T cell repertoires in COVID-19. Across the study: Acute-phase and convalescent COVID-19 samples originated in the United States, Italy and Spain. PBMCs, B-cell-depleted T cells, or T cells were the source of the cDNA or gDNA that made up the material.

The authors' processing: Quantification of nucleated cells was approximated via reference gene primer amplification. The protocol was immunoSEQ multiplex PCR, while the TCRdb copy is restricted to in-frame clones and leaves out a portion. Clone size and V and J calls were adopted from that table, with D and trimming inferred from the DNA. The sample records about 80,000 clones, roughly 89% being singletons. CDR1 and CDR2 (germline): SGHAT, FQNNGV. Trimming cost V 9 bases and J 3 bases, with 11 bases left between them. The CDR3 is made up of 12 amino acids. The sequencing input was peripheral blood. The gene calls are TRBV11-2 and TRBJ1-1; unclear D gene. This sequence originates from a woman in her 50s in a cohort sampled during active COVID-19. In DNA form, the CDR3 reads TGTGCCAGTAGCCAGGACTACACTGAAGCTTTCTTT. It specifies CASSQDYTEAFF.